This passage covers 14 T cell receptor beta chains from one sample sequenced in a study of CD8 T cells in ankylosing spondylitis. MiXCR was run by TCRdb on the 5' RACE reads, yielding one entry per CDR3 protein. The profile shows hundreds of thousands of distinct CDR3 sequences, 20% of them singletons. Sequences were obtained from blood, either unsorted or a sorted T cell fraction (not recorded which). Receptor source: a male donor with ankylosing spondylitis or in good health (not recorded which).

The chain joins TRBV4-1 to TRBJ2-3; D not resolved. CDR1 is MGHRA, CDR2 YSYEKL, per germline. The CDR3 extends over 15 amino acids. Trimming took off 1 base at V and 1 base at J, with 9 bases between the two ends. CDR3 region: CASSQGYRRTDTQYF. For the CDR3, the DNA is TGCGCCAGCAGCCAAGGGTACCGACGCACAGATACGCAGTATTTT.

The table lists this clonotype with a few counts. The CDR3 DNA reads TGTGCCAGCAGTTTATCGGTGGCTAGCTCCTACGAGCAGTACTTC. It specifies CASSLSVASSYEQYF. V is TRBV27 and J is TRBJ2-7, with D hard to call. Germline loops: CDR1 MNHEY, CDR2 SMNVEV (reference sequence). The CDR3 runs to 15 residues. The ends were cut back, 0 bases at V and 0 bases at J, with 9 bases in the middle.

CDR3 region: CASMLYNEQFF. Written as DNA, the CDR3 is TGTGCCAGCATGCTATACAATGAGCAGTTCTTC. The chain is built from TRBV25-1 and TRBJ2-1; no clear D gene. The CDR3 extends over 11 amino acids. V shed 7 bases and J shed 4 bases, with 5 bases lying between them. In germline, CDR1 is MGHDK, CDR2 SYGVNS.

Only a few counts were recorded for this clonotype. This rearrangement joins TRBV2 to TRBJ2-3; 9 nucleotides align to TRBD2. The J segment lost 2 bases and the V segment lost 6 bases, leaving 9 bases of the junction unmatched. In germline, CDR1 is SNHLY, CDR2 FYNNEI. CDR3 length: 16 residues. CDR3 DNA sequence: TGTGCCAGCAGGGGACTAGCTCCTCCTCACACAGATACGCAGTATTTT. Translating it yields CASRGLAPPHTDTQYF.

The chain carries TRBV12-3 or TRBV12-4 and TRBJ2-7, with D possibly being TRBD1 (5 bases). CDR3 length: 14 residues. The V and J ends lost 6 bases and 0 bases respectively, with 12 bases between them. The CDR3 bases are TGTGCCAGCAGACCTTATGGGGCCTCCTACGAGCAGTACTTC. It codes for CASRPYGASYEQYF.

The chain uses TRBV29-1 and TRBJ2-7; 8 nucleotides agree with TRBD1. Per the germline V gene, CDR1 is SQVTM and CDR2 is ANQGSEA. J gave up 3 bases and V 2 bases, and 6 bases lay outside the gene matches. CDR3 length: 14 amino acids. In DNA form, the CDR3 reads TGCAGCGTTGAAACGGACAGGGAGGACTACGAGCAGTACTTC. The encoded protein is CSVETDREDYEQYF.

This clonotype has just a few counts. This chain joins TRBV6-1 and TRBJ1-2; D ambiguous. V dropped 7 bases and J dropped 5 bases, with 14 bases sitting between them. From germline, CDR1 is MNHNS and CDR2 SASEGT. The CDR3 sequence is 13 residues long. CDR3 coding DNA: TGTGCCAGCAACCTGGGCCCCTGGTATGGCTACACCTTC. This translates into CASNLGPWYGYTF.

The genes are TRBV10-3 and TRBJ1-5; 7 nucleotides align to TRBD1. CDR1 is ENHRY and CDR2 is SYGVKD in the germline V gene. CDR3 length: 15 amino acids. Unmatched junction bases numbered 5, after V lost 0 bases and J lost 6 bases. CDR3 DNA: TGTGCCATCAGTGAGTCCATGCAGGGGGGTCAGCCCCAGCATTTT. Protein product: CAISESMQGGQPQHF.

Comments on this clonotype: Relative to the germline gene, one junction end is altered; a read error may explain this. The chain joins TRBV12-3 or TRBV12-4 to TRBJ2-1; 7 bases match TRBD2. CDR3 length: 15 residues. The CDR3 nucleotides are TGTGCCAGCAGTCCGGGGGGACCGGACTACAATGAGCAGTTTTTC. Residues: CASSPGGPDYNEQFF.

The genes are TRBV24-1 and TRBJ2-2; D is unresolved. Germline values: CDR1 KGHDR, CDR2 SFDVKD. Trimming removed 4 bases at V and 6 bases at J, with 8 bases between. The CDR3 runs to 13 residues. The DNA for the CDR3 is TGTGCCACCAGTGACCCTGGGTCCGGGGAGCTGTTTTTT. As protein: CATSDPGSGELFF.

This clonotype was counted many times. The V and J genes are TRBV5-1 and TRBJ2-4, with TRBD1 identical over 9 bases. Looked up from germline, CDR1 is SGHRS and CDR2 is YFSETQ. The ends lost 0 bases at V and 1 base at J; junction bases unmatched: 5. This CDR3 has 17 amino acids. CDR3 protein: CASSLAFGTGAKNIQYF. CDR3 coding DNA: TGCGCCAGCAGCTTGGCTTTCGGGACAGGGGCCAAAAACATTCAGTACTTC.

The chain joins TRBV29-1 to TRBJ2-5; D gene unclear. The CDR3 has 12 amino acids. The V and J ends lost 1 base and 5 bases respectively, with 8 bases between them. CDR1 and CDR2 from the germline V gene are SQVTM and ANQGSEA. CDR3 amino acids: CSVEGVEETQYF. The CDR3 DNA reads TGCAGCGTTGAAGGGGTTGAGGAGACCCAGTACTTC.

Here the CDR3 reads CSVHDGQGSETQYF. CDR3 bases: TGCAGCGTCCACGATGGACAGGGAAGCGAGACCCAGTACTTC. The chain employs TRBV29-1 and TRBJ2-5, with TRBD1 identical over 8 bases. In germline, CDR1 is SQVTM, CDR2 ANQGSEA. V gave up 6 bases and J gave up 5 bases; unmatched junction bases: 11. This CDR3 contains 14 residues. Looking up the rest from reference TRBV29-1 and TRBJ2-5 gives the full variable domain: SAVISQKPSRDICQRGTSLTIQCQVDSQVTMMFWYRQQPGQSLTLIATANQGSEATYESGFVIDKFPISRPNLTFSTLTVSNMSPEDSSIYLCSVHDGQGSETQYFGPGTRLLVL.

Only a few counts were recorded for this clonotype. The chain recombines TRBV20-1 with TRBJ2-7, with no clear D. Looked up from germline, CDR1 is DFQATT and CDR2 is SNEGSKA (reference sequence). The CDR3 contains 13 residues. V was cut by 4 bases and J by 3 bases, with 13 bases left in between. CDR3 loop: CSAKRLGIYEQYF. DNA of the CDR3: TGCAGTGCTAAAAGGTTGGGGATCTACGAGCAGTACTTC.